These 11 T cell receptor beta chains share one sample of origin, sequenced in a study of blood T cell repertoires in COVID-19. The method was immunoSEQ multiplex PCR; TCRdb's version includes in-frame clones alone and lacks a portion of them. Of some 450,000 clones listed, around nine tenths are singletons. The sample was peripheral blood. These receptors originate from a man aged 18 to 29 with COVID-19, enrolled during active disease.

In DNA, the CDR3 is TGTGCCACCAGCATCGGGACTAGCGGGACATACGAGCAGTACTTC. Its protein is CATSIGTSGTYEQYF. The chain combines TRBV15 with TRBJ2-7; TRBD2 aligns across 13 bases. This CDR3 contains 15 residues. The germline gives CDR1 LNHNV, CDR2 YYDKDF (reference sequence). V lost 4 bases, J lost 4 bases, and 4 bases stayed unmatched.

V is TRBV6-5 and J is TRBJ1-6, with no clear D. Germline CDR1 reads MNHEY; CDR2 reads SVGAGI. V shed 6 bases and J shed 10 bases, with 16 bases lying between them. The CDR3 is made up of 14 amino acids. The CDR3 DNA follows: TGTGCCAGCAGGAAGGTCGGGGATTGGTCACCCCTCCACTTT. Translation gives CASRKVGDWSPLHF.

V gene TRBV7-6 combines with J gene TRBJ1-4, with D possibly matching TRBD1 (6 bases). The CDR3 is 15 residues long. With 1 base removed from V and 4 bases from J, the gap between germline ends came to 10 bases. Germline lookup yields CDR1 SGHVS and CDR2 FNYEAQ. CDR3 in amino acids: CASSLGGGLNEKLFF. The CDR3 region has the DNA TGTGCCAGCAGCTTAGGCGGGGGGCTTAATGAAAAACTGTTTTTT.

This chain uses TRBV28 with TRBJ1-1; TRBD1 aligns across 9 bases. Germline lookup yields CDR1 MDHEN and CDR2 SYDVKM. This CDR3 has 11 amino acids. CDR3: CVTGGNPEAFF. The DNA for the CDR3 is TGTGTCACAGGGGGCAATCCTGAAGCTTTCTTT.

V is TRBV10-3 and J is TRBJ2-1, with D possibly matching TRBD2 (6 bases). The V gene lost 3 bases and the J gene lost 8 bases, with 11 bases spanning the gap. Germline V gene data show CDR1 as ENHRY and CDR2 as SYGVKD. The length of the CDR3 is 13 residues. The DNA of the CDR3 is TGTGCCATCAGTGATAGGGGCGGGGATGAGCAGTTCTTC. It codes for CAISDRGGDEQFF.

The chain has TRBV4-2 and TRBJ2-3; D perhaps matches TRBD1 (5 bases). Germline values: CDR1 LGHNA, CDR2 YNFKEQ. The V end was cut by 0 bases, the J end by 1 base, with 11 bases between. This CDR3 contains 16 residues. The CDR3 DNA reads TGTGCCAGCAGCCAAGATCAGGGCGATCGCACAGATACGCAGTATTTT. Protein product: CASSQDQGDRTDTQYF.

CDR3: CASSLGQGPSYGYTF. CDR3 DNA sequence: TGCGCCAGCAGCTTGGGGCAGGGGCCGAGCTATGGCTACACCTTC. The chain is built from TRBV5-1 and TRBJ1-2; D is possibly TRBD1 (6 bases). This CDR3 has 15 residues. V was shortened by 0 bases and J by 4 bases, with 13 bases between the two germline ends. Germline V gives CDR1 SGHRS, CDR2 YFSETQ.

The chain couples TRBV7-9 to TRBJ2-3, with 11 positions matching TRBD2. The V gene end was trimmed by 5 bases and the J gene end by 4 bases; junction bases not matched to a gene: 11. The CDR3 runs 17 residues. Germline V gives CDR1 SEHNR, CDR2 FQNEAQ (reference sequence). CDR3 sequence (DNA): TGTGCCAGCAGCCCCACTAGCGGGAGCGATCGTGCAGATACGCAGTATTTT. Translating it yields CASSPTSGSDRADTQYF.

The CDR3 bases are TGTGCCAGCAGCCAGGGACTAGCGGGATTGGTAGAGACCCAGTACTTC. This codes for CASSQGLAGLVETQYF. The J gene is TRBJ2-5, the V gene TRBV7-2; 13 nucleotides match TRBD2. Germline CDR1 is SGHTA and CDR2 is FQGNSA. This CDR3 comprises 16 residues. J was trimmed by 4 bases and V by 5 bases; bases with no gene match: 7.

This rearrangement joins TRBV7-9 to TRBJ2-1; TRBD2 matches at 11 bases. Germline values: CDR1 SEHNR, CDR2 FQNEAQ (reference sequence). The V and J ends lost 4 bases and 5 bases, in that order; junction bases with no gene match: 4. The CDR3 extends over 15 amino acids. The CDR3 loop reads CASSSGTSGNNEQFF. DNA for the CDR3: TGTGCCAGCAGCTCCGGGACTAGCGGAAACAATGAGCAGTTCTTC.

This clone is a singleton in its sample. The DNA of the CDR3 is TGCGCCAGCAGCCAGCCGGAGGTGGGAGGGATCGCCTTCTACAATGAGCAGTTCTTC. Amino acids: CASSQPEVGGIAFYNEQFF. The chain couples TRBV4-1 to TRBJ2-1; the match to TRBD2 covers 7 bases. Germline V gene sequence: CDR1 MGHRA, CDR2 YSYEKL. Trimming removed 3 bases from V and 3 bases from J; junction bases left unmatched: 17. The CDR3 has 19 amino acids.